This TCR beta chain emerged from a study of radiotherapy plus CTLA-4 blockade in lung cancer. Repertoires were generated with immunoSEQ multiplex PCR, while TCRdb's copy carries only in-frame clones and drops some. This sample carries some 49,000 clones, 70% to 90% of them seen once, and the ten largest clones take about 30%. CDR1 is SEHNR and CDR2 is FQNEAQ in the germline V gene (reference sequence). The CDR3 sequence is 13 residues long. The ends were cut back, 6 bases at V and 1 base at J, with 9 bases in the middle. This TCR came from a human donor with non-small cell lung cancer whose response to radiotherapy plus ipilimumab could not be evaluated. The sequences come from peripheral blood, collected from a patient treated with radiotherapy plus ipilimumab. The gene calls are TRBV7-9 and TRBJ2-5; no clear D. DNA of the CDR3: TGTGCCAGCAGTAAGACGGGCCAAGAGACCCAGTACTTC. Its translation: CASSKTGQETQYF.